This is a list of T cell receptor beta chains from one sample in a study of T-cell reconstitution after alpha-beta-depleted transplantation in children. Using its own MiXCR run on the PCR reads, TCRdb lists one record per CDR3 protein. Of approximately 650,000 distinct CDR3 sequences listed, about 12% were seen once; the top ten hold 0.75% to 0.85%. Sample: PBMCs, taken before TCRalphabeta/CD19-depleted stem cell transplant. The receptors were sampled from a girl under 10 years old with congenital amegakaryocytic thrombocytopenia, due to receive a stem cell transplant. The CDR3 runs from the conserved cysteine through the conserved F or W. The D gene is left open where the match is weak. Clone size is stated in some rows and not others, as once, few, many or a class when expanded.

CDR3aa | CDR3nt | j_gene | d_gene | v_gene | abundance
CATSETRGGYNEQFF | TGTGCCACCAGTGAGACTAGAGGTGGATACAATGAGCAGTTCTTC | TRBJ2-1 | NA | TRBV24-1 | many
CASSAPGRFAANVLTF | TGTGCCAGCAGTGCTCCAGGTCGTTTCGCGGCCAACGTCCTGACTTTC | TRBJ2-6 | NA | TRBV12-3/TRBV12-4 | many
CASSYRQGSYEQYF | TGTGCCAGCAGCTATAGACAGGGCTCCTACGAGCAGTACTTC | TRBJ2-7 | TRBD1 | TRBV7-2 | many
CAWGTGASTDTQYF | TGTGCCTGGGGGACAGGGGCTAGCACAGATACGCAGTATTTT | TRBJ2-3 | TRBD1 | TRBV30 | NA
CASSPLLAGAPQNIQYF | TGTGCCAGCAGCCCGCTGTTAGCGGGAGCTCCACAAAACATTCAGTACTTC | TRBJ2-4 | TRBD2 | TRBV7-6 | few
CSARDTRRFLSYEQYF | TGCAGTGCTAGAGATACTCGTCGGTTTCTCTCCTACGAGCAGTACTTC | TRBJ2-7 | NA | TRBV20-1 | NA
CASSLEGRPGADTQYF | TGTGCCAGCAGCTTAGAAGGGCGTCCCGGGGCAGATACGCAGTATTTT | TRBJ2-3 | NA | TRBV11-2 | few
CATSRDGTGGYGYTF | TGTGCCACCAGCAGAGATGGGACAGGGGGATATGGCTACACCTTC | TRBJ1-2 | TRBD1 | TRBV15 | many
CASSFSGRRETQYF | TGTGCCAGCAGCTTTAGCGGGAGAAGGGAGACCCAGTACTTC | TRBJ2-5 | TRBD2 | TRBV7-7 | few
CSARGTTAYEQYF | TGCAGTGCTAGGGGAACGACAGCCTACGAGCAGTACTTC | TRBJ2-7 | NA | TRBV20-1 | NA
CAISELGMAGGNYEQYF | TGTGCCATCAGTGAGCTGGGGATGGCGGGAGGGAACTACGAGCAGTACTTC | TRBJ2-7 | TRBD2 | TRBV10-3 | NA
CASNSGQETYNEQFF | TGCGCCAGCAATAGCGGACAGGAGACCTACAATGAGCAGTTCTTC | TRBJ2-1 | NA | TRBV5-1 | NA
CSALSRGVRFF | TGCAGTGCTCTGTCGAGGGGGGTGCGGTTCTTC | TRBJ2-1 | NA | TRBV20-1 | many
CASSPTWTGPGGELFF | TGTGCCAGCTCACCTACATGGACAGGGCCTGGCGGGGAGCTGTTTTTT | TRBJ2-2 | TRBD1 | TRBV18 | NA
CASSIKRGSGDTQYF | TGTGCCAGCAGCATCAAACGGGGCTCGGGCGATACGCAGTATTTT | TRBJ2-3 | NA | TRBV14 | NA
CSAVQAYGGYNEQFF | TGCAGTGCTGTACAGGCCTACGGGGGTTACAATGAGCAGTTCTTC | TRBJ2-1 | NA | TRBV20-1 | NA
CASSLPGQGDEQYF | TGTGCCAGCAGTCTCCCAGGACAGGGGGACGAGCAGTACTTC | TRBJ2-7 | TRBD1 | TRBV12-3/TRBV12-4 | many
CASTERATGELFF | TGTGCCAGCACAGAGAGGGCCACCGGGGAGCTGTTTTTT | TRBJ2-2 | NA | TRBV2 | few
CSATRDTIAKNIQYF | TGCAGTGCAACAAGGGACACTATAGCCAAAAACATTCAGTACTTC | TRBJ2-4 | NA | TRBV20-1 | NA
CASRYSGYNEQFF | TGTGCCAGCAGGTATTCTGGCTACAATGAGCAGTTCTTC | TRBJ2-1 | NA | TRBV6-5 | NA
CSAESDGIDEKLFF | TGCAGCGCCGAATCCGACGGGATTGACGAAAAACTGTTTTTT | TRBJ1-4 | NA | TRBV29-1 | many
CASSFAGEWGTGELFF | TGTGCCAGCAGTTTCGCCGGCGAATGGGGCACCGGGGAGCTGTTTTTT | TRBJ2-2 | NA | TRBV12-3/TRBV12-4 | few
CASSLDSYFETQYF | TGTGCCAGCAGCTTAGATAGCTATTTCGAGACCCAGTACTTC | TRBJ2-5 | NA | TRBV7-9 | NA
CSLGTSGTSEQFF | TGCAGTCTCGGGACTAGCGGGACCAGTGAGCAGTTCTTC | TRBJ2-1 | TRBD2 | TRBV29-1 | many
CASSLLGDIRNTGELFF | TGTGCCAGCAGTTTATTGGGGGACATCAGAAACACCGGGGAGCTGTTTTTT | TRBJ2-2 | NA | TRBV28 | many
CASSLVRIAEAFF | TGTGCCAGCAGCTTAGTAAGGATTGCTGAAGCTTTCTTT | TRBJ1-1 | NA | TRBV7-2 | NA
CASTSYGEKLFF | TGTGCCAGCACCTCTTATGGCGAAAAACTGTTTTTT | TRBJ1-4 | NA | TRBV12-3/TRBV12-4 | many
CSARGTGGAVNREKLFF | TGCAGTGCTAGAGGGACAGGGGGCGCAGTTAATAGGGAAAAACTGTTTTTT | TRBJ1-4 | TRBD1 | TRBV20-1 | NA
CASSFRGFPGEAQYF | TGTGCCAGCAGTTTTCGGGGTTTTCCGGGAGAGGCCCAGTACTTC | TRBJ2-5 | NA | TRBV6-5 | few
CASGDLGAQFF | TGTGCCAGCGGCGATTTGGGGGCGCAGTTCTTC | TRBJ2-1 | NA | TRBV25-1 | many
CASSSLAGGSGNEQFF | TGTGCCAGCAGCTCACTAGCGGGAGGGTCGGGGAATGAGCAGTTCTTC | TRBJ2-1 | TRBD2 | TRBV5-5 | many
CASSAITSGRTGELFF | TGTGCCAGCAGCGCGATCACTAGCGGGAGGACCGGGGAGCTGTTTTTT | TRBJ2-2 | TRBD2 | TRBV5-4 | NA
CAWNYDRLNEKLFF | TGTGCCTGGAACTACGACAGGCTTAATGAAAAACTGTTTTTT | TRBJ1-4 | NA | TRBV30 | NA
CASSLYLGMRAYNEQLF | TGTGCCAGCAGCTTATACCTAGGTATGCGTGCCTACAATGAGCAGCTCTTC | TRBJ2-1 | NA | TRBV7-3 | NA